A single sample is the source of the 27 T cell receptor beta chains below, sequenced in a study of shared clonotypes between healthy human individuals. Profiling relied on immunoSEQ multiplex PCR, and the TCRdb table lists in-frame clones only, not all of them. The data show around 650,000 clones, 95% to 96% seen once. CD45RO-negative, CCR7-selected cells formed the naive CD8 fraction, which excluded terminally differentiated effector memory CD45RA+ cells. The sequenced material came from naive CD8+ T cells sorted from blood. Receptor source: a woman under 40 in good health.

The CDR3 nucleotides are TGTGCCAGCAGCAAAATGGGCTCTGGGGCCAACGTCCTGACTTTC. Translated, it gives CASSKMGSGANVLTF. The chain couples TRBV21-1 to TRBJ2-6. TRBV21-1 is an annotated pseudogene. This CDR3 is 15 amino acids long.

The chain is built from TRBV7-6 and TRBJ2-7; D is perhaps TRBD1 or TRBD2 (5 bases each). Trimming removed 5 bases at V and 2 bases at J, with 16 bases between. Germline lookup yields CDR1 SGHVS and CDR2 FNYEAQ. This CDR3 has 15 amino acids. The CDR3 is CASSLTDGTTYEQYF. In DNA form, the CDR3 reads TGTGCCAGCAGCCTTACCGACGGGACCACCTACGAGCAGTACTTC.

The chain links TRBV7-2 to TRBJ1-2; 8 bases line up with TRBD1. Germline CDR1 is SGHTA and CDR2 is FQGNSA. The CDR3 covers 16 residues. Losses at the gene ends were 4 bases for V and 1 base for J; bases not matched to a gene: 8. CDR3 bases: TGTGCCAGCAGCTCCGCCGGGACAGGCATTAACTATGGCTACACCTTC. Protein sequence: CASSSAGTGINYGYTF. The full variable domain, completed using reference TRBV7-2 and TRBJ1-2, is GAGVSQSPSNKVTEKGKDVELRCDPISGHTALYWYRQSLGQGLEFLIYFQGNSAPDKSGLPSDRFSAERTGGSVSTLTIQRTQQEDSAVYLCASSSAGTGINYGYTFGSGTRLTVV.

A word on this clone: Other DNA sequences in this specimen translate into the identical CDR3. The V gene is TRBV28, the J gene TRBJ2-4; tentatively, D is TRBD2 (5 bases). Germline CDR1 MDHEN, CDR2 SYDVKM. Trimming cost V 3 bases and J 2 bases, with 8 bases left between them. This CDR3 has 14 residues. CDR3 in amino acids: CASSFRETKNIQYF. The CDR3 bases are TGTGCCAGCAGTTTTCGGGAAACCAAAAACATTCAGTACTTC.

The V and J genes are TRBV7-6 and TRBJ2-1, with unresolved D. CDR1 SGHVS and CDR2 FNYEAQ come from the germline V gene. This CDR3 is built from 18 residues. The germline V and J ends were trimmed by 1 base and 0 bases, with 16 bases remaining between them. As DNA, the CDR3 is TGTGCCAGCAGCTTAGATTCAGACCCCATGAGCTCCTACAATGAGCAGTTCTTC. Amino acid sequence: CASSLDSDPMSSYNEQFF.

Only a few counts were recorded for this clone. The chain carries TRBV7-6 and TRBJ2-6; D could derive from TRBD1 or TRBD2 (5 bases each). The germline V and J ends were trimmed by 8 bases and 6 bases, with 11 bases remaining between them. This CDR3 has 13 amino acids. Germline CDR1 reads SGHVS; CDR2 reads FNYEAQ. DNA for the CDR3: TGTGCCAGCGGGCAGGGAGAGGCCAACGTCCTGACTTTC. Translating gives CASGQGEANVLTF.

The chain couples TRBV6-1 to TRBJ2-7, with D possibly TRBD2 on 5 matching bases. Germline V gene lookup returns CDR1 MNHNS and CDR2 SASEGT. Trimming took 0 bases from V and 3 from J, leaving 18 bases between them. This CDR3 comprises 17 residues. CDR3 sequence (DNA): TGTGCCAGCAGTGAAGCGCTCTGGGCTAGCCCCCACTACGAGCAGTACTTC. It is translated as CASSEALWASPHYEQYF.

The chain recombines TRBV14 with TRBJ2-7; TRBD2 matches at 9 bases. Germline V lookup: CDR1 SGHDN, CDR2 FVKESK. V lost 4 bases to trimming and J lost 4 bases; unmatched junction nucleotides: 2. This CDR3 region has 13 residues. The CDR3 DNA reads TGTGCCAGCAGCCTAGGACTAGCGTACGAGCAGTACTTC. Amino acids: CASSLGLAYEQYF.

The chain is built from TRBV29-1 and TRBJ2-7; D is possibly TRBD2 (5 bases). V dropped 6 bases and J dropped 2 bases, with 14 bases sitting between them. The CDR3 covers 13 residues. Germline V lookup: CDR1 SQVTM, CDR2 ANQGSEA. The CDR3 loop reads CSVRTEGTYEQYF. In nucleotides, the CDR3 is TGCAGCGTAAGGACTGAAGGTACCTACGAGCAGTACTTC.

The chain uses TRBV28 and TRBJ2-3, with D unresolved. CDR1 is MDHEN, CDR2 SYDVKM, per germline. The CDR3 covers 13 residues. V gave up 6 bases and J gave up 3 bases, with 10 bases separating them. This chain's CDR3 is CASSVGRTDTQYF. The CDR3, as DNA: TGTGCCAGCAGCGTTGGACGGACAGATACGCAGTATTTT.

The V call is TRBV27, the J call TRBJ2-7; TRBD1 aligns across 9 bases. With V trimmed by 4 bases and J by 0 bases, 7 bases remained unmatched. CDR3 length: 16 residues. CDR1 MNHEY and CDR2 SMNVEV come from the germline V gene (reference sequence). CDR3 protein: CASSYVGTGRSYEQYF. CDR3 bases: TGTGCCAGCAGTTATGTAGGGACAGGGCGCTCCTACGAGCAGTACTTC.

This chain connects TRBV19 to TRBJ2-5; perhaps TRBD2 as D (5 bases). The V and J ends lost 5 bases and 0 bases respectively, with 7 bases between them. The CDR3 is 13 residues long. Germline-derived CDR1 and CDR2 are LNHDA and SQIVND (reference sequence). Written as DNA, the CDR3 is TGTGCCAGTAGTGGGAGCCACCAAGAGACCCAGTACTTC. It translates to CASSGSHQETQYF. Full variable domain (outside the CDR3, taken from reference TRBV19 and TRBJ2-5): DGGITQSPKYLFRKEGQNVTLSCEQNLNHDAMYWYRQDPGQGLRLIYYSQIVNDFQKGDIAEGYSVSREKKESFPLTVTSAQKNPTAFYLCASSGSHQETQYFGPGTRLLVL.

The chain uses TRBV30 and TRBJ2-7; 9 nucleotides agree with TRBD2. CDR1 GTSNPN and CDR2 SVGIG come from the germline V gene (reference sequence). This CDR3 comprises 16 residues. Unmatched junction bases numbered 13, after V lost 0 bases and J lost 7 bases. This CDR3 reads CAWSVAVREGRVEQYF. DNA of the CDR3: TGTGCCTGGAGTGTAGCGGTGCGGGAGGGCCGAGTTGAGCAGTACTTC.

The chain carries TRBV9 and TRBJ1-2; no clear D gene. V lost 0 bases and J 5 bases, leaving 8 bases between the germline ends. The CDR3 contains 13 residues. CDR1 and CDR2 from the germline V gene are SGDLS and YYNGEE. The CDR3 DNA sequence: TGTGCCAGCAGCGTAGGCCTAAGGTATGGCTACACCTTC. Protein: CASSVGLRYGYTF.

The genes are TRBV28 and TRBJ2-7; 8 nucleotides line up with TRBD2. Germline CDR1 is MDHEN and CDR2 is SYDVKM. The CDR3 is 14 residues long. Trimming removed 5 bases from V and 6 bases from J; junction bases left unmatched: 9. CDR3 coding DNA: TGTGCCAGCAGTGTAGGAGCGGGAGTAGCCGAGCAGTACTTC. This translates into CASSVGAGVAEQYF.

J is TRBJ2-7 and V is TRBV27; D gene ambiguous. Looked up from germline, CDR1 is MNHEY and CDR2 is SMNVEV (reference sequence). This CDR3 region has 14 residues. Trimming took off 3 bases at V and 1 base at J, with 10 bases between the two ends. CDR3 coding DNA: TGTGCCAGCAGTTTGTTACCGTCTTCCTACGAGCAGTACTTC. Its protein product is CASSLLPSSYEQYF.

J is TRBJ2-7 and V is TRBV27; 10 bases fit TRBD2. Trimming removed 4 bases from V and 1 base from J; junction bases left unmatched: 7. CDR1 MNHEY and CDR2 SMNVEV come from the germline V gene (reference sequence). The CDR3 loop spans 16 amino acids. CDR3 nucleotides: TGTGCCAGCAGTTCCACTAGCGGGGAGCCTTCCTACGAGCAGTACTTC. As protein: CASSSTSGEPSYEQYF.

This chain connects TRBV15 to TRBJ2-7; 14 bases are shared with TRBD2. Germline V gives CDR1 LNHNV, CDR2 YYDKDF (reference sequence). The J segment lost 0 bases and the V segment lost 1 base, leaving 11 bases of the junction unmatched. This CDR3 region has 20 residues. CDR3 protein: CATSRGPGLAGDRASYEQYF. In DNA form, the CDR3 reads TGTGCCACCAGCAGAGGCCCGGGACTAGCGGGAGATCGGGCCTCCTACGAGCAGTACTTC.

About this clone: Other DNA variants within this sample encode the same CDR3. The chain combines TRBV4-2 with TRBJ2-7, with D perhaps matching TRBD2 (5 bases). The V and J ends lost 1 base and 4 bases respectively, with 8 bases between them. Germline CDR1 LGHNA, CDR2 YNFKEQ. CDR3 length: 13 residues. In nucleotides, the CDR3 is TGTGCCAGCAGCCAAGGGAGGAGTTACGAGCAGTACTTC. Protein product: CASSQGRSYEQYF.

The V call is TRBV27, the J call TRBJ2-1, with D unclear. V was trimmed by 9 bases and J by 8 bases, leaving 11 bases between them. The germline V gene has CDR1 MNHEY and CDR2 SMNVEV (reference sequence). CDR3 length equals 11 residues. The CDR3 bases are TGTGCCAGTAGGACCCAAGATGAGCAGTTCTTC. Protein product: CASRTQDEQFF.

The rearrangement joins TRBV11-2 to TRBJ2-7; perhaps D is TRBD1 or TRBD2 (5 bases each). In germline, CDR1 is SGHAT, CDR2 FQNNGV. The CDR3 consists of 13 residues. With 4 bases removed from V and 9 bases from J, the gap between germline ends came to 16 bases. The CDR3 protein is CASSSGPAVVQYF. The DNA for the CDR3 is TGTGCCAGCAGCTCGGGACCGGCGGTGGTGCAGTACTTC.

This clone was recorded only once. The gene calls are TRBV2 and TRBJ2-7, with TRBD2 matching over 7 bases. The CDR3 runs 15 residues. Germline-derived CDR1 and CDR2 are SNHLY and FYNNEI. J lost 1 base, V lost 7 bases, and 10 bases had no gene match. The CDR3 DNA sequence: TGTGCCAGCATCCCGGGAGGCCGCCAGTCCTACGAGCAGTACTTC. Translated, it gives CASIPGGRQSYEQYF.

The chain recombines TRBV5-4 with TRBJ2-7; D is undetermined. The CDR3 sequence is 13 residues long. Germline values: CDR1 SGHNT, CDR2 YYREEE (reference sequence). Trimming cost V 0 bases and J 5 bases, with 9 bases left between them. The chain's CDR3 is CASSLGQVNEQYF. The CDR3 coding sequence is TGTGCCAGCAGCTTGGGCCAGGTAAACGAGCAGTACTTC.

This chain uses TRBV28 with TRBJ2-7; TRBD1 might be the D (6 bases). Germline lookup yields CDR1 MDHEN and CDR2 SYDVKM. V was cut by 3 bases and J by 2 bases, with 11 bases left in between. The CDR3 length is 14 residues. The DNA for the CDR3 is TGTGCCAGCAGTTTTACAGGGCGAACCTACGAGCAGTACTTC. Translating gives CASSFTGRTYEQYF.

This chain's CDR3 is CASSSRNPATDTQYF. The CDR3 DNA is TGTGCCAGCAGCTCCCGCAACCCGGCGACAGATACGCAGTATTTT. The rearrangement joins TRBV13 to TRBJ2-3; D remains ambiguous. The V end was cut by 4 bases, the J end by 3 bases, with 14 bases between. Germline loops: CDR1 PRHDT, CDR2 FYEKMQ (reference sequence). CDR3 size: 15 residues.

The rearrangement links TRBV18 to TRBJ2-5; D ambiguous. The CDR3 is made up of 11 amino acids. Germline loops: CDR1 KGHSH, CDR2 LQKENI. The V and J ends lost 6 bases and 5 bases respectively, with 7 bases between them. In DNA form, the CDR3 reads TGTGCCAGCTCGAAGGGCGAGACCCAGTACTTC. It is translated as CASSKGETQYF.

The chain has TRBV14 and TRBJ2-7; TRBD2 is a possible D gene (6 bases). V lost 0 bases to trimming and J lost 3 bases, with 24 bases between them. The CDR3 covers 19 residues. Germline V gives CDR1 SGHDN, CDR2 FVKESK. CDR3 sequence (DNA): TGTGCCAGCAGCCAAGAATGGCGCGAGACGGGAGTAATCAACTACGAGCAGTACTTC. It specifies CASSQEWRETGVINYEQYF.